These 18 T cell receptor beta chains were sequenced from one sample in a study of regulatory T cells in long-lasting Graves disease (dated by TCRdb to the early 2020s). Libraries were prepared through multiplex PCR. Sequencing took place on an Illumina HiSeq 4000. TCR beta libraries were built with iRepertoire HTBI primers and Arm-PCR amplification of CDR3 regions. TCRdb redid the processing of the public reads, applying fastp at Q25 and MiXCR, and retained in-frame beta chains. Each entry is one CDR3 protein sequence, shown with its most common DNA and genes. This sample gives about 430,000 distinct CDR3 sequences in total; approximately 16% of them show up just once. The ten largest account for over 7% of the sample. Read against the paper, the sample's time point label means: newly diagnosed GD, antithyroid drugs for less than 3 months. RNA was extracted from PBMCs in TRIzol for both TCR sequencing and RNA sequencing.

This sample was also put to use in a study of T cells in Graves' hyperthyroidism and ophthalmopathy.

The starting material was peripheral blood mononuclear cells (PBMCs), obtained at new diagnosis, from a patient treated with antithyroid drugs. Every receptor here comes from a woman in her thirties or forties with Graves disease. Donor details come from another sample of the same person, matched by shared clones.

To note about this clonotype: This may come from a read error, since a much larger clone is one base off. Written as DNA, the CDR3 is TGTGTCAGCAGCGCAAGGGACAGGGGTGTGGGTACGCAGTATTTT. This codes for CVSSARDRGVGTQYF. This chain uses TRBV12-3 or TRBV12-4 with TRBJ2-3; 10 bases map to TRBD1. This CDR3 is 15 amino acids long.

With respect to this clonotype: A much larger clone differs by one base, so this may be a read error. The gene calls are TRBV19 and TRBJ1-1; possible D gene TRBD1, 6 bases. CDR3 length equals 17 residues. Germline CDR1 is LNHDA and CDR2 is SQIVND (reference sequence). DNA of the CDR3: TGTGCCAGTAATATAAATCCCCTTAGGACAGTGAACACTGAAGCTTTCTTT. This gives the protein CASNINPLRTVNTEAFF.

This chain uses TRBV5-1 with TRBJ1-1, with D tentatively TRBD1 (5 bases). Germline V gene lookup returns CDR1 SGHRS and CDR2 YFSETQ. V lost 2 bases and J lost 0, with 8 bases in between. This CDR3 region has 14 residues. The CDR3 sequence is CASSLQDLNTEAFF. The CDR3 DNA reads TGCGCCAGCAGCTTACAGGATTTGAACACTGAAGCTTTCTTT.

On this clonotype itself: A junction end diverges from the germline sequence, so it may reflect a read error. The chain is built from TRBV6-1 and TRBJ2-2, with TRBD1 matching over 11 bases. This CDR3 is built from 15 residues. Looked up from germline, CDR1 is MNHNS and CDR2 is SASEGT. CDR3: CASSWTGGRTGELLF. CDR3 sequence (DNA): TGTGCCAGCAGCTGGACAGGGGGCAGGACCGGGGAGCTGCTTTTT.

In its sample, this clonotype was seen a few times. J is TRBJ2-3 and V is TRBV28; TRBD2 matches 12 bases. Germline assignment: CDR1 MDHEN and CDR2 SYDVKM. This CDR3 is 18 amino acids long. The junction had 8 bases not matched to a gene; V was cut back by 3 bases and J by 1 base. CDR3 sequence reads: CASSLTSGRVHGTDTQYF. The CDR3, as DNA: TGTGCCAGCAGTTTGACTAGCGGGAGAGTTCATGGCACAGATACGCAGTATTTT.

This clonotype was observed many times. The chain recombines TRBV6-5 with TRBJ2-6; D possibly corresponds to TRBD2 (5 bases). CDR1 is MNHEY, CDR2 SVGAGI, per germline. The CDR3 is made up of 18 amino acids. V was clipped by 4 bases and J by 4 bases, with 20 bases between them. This CDR3 is CASSSRGDAALGANVLTF. The CDR3 DNA is TGTGCCAGCAGTTCCCGGGGAGATGCAGCGCTGGGGGCCAACGTCCTGACTTTC.

V and J are TRBV10-2 and TRBJ2-5, with TRBD1 matching 8 bases. Germline V gene data show CDR1 as WSHSY and CDR2 as SAAADI. V shed 6 bases, J shed 1 base, and the junction held 4 bases outside the gene matches. The CDR3 is 14 residues long. This CDR3 reads CASSLQGVQETQYF. As DNA, the CDR3 is TGCGCCAGCAGCCTACAGGGGGTCCAAGAGACCCAGTACTTC.

V gene TRBV5-5 combines with J gene TRBJ2-7, with no clear D. The CDR3 consists of 15 residues. The V end was cut by 5 bases, the J end by 1 base, with 16 bases between. Germline values: CDR1 SGHKS, CDR2 YYEKEE (reference sequence). The CDR3 DNA reads as TGTGCCAGCAGTAGAACCGCTCGTGGTTCCTACGAGCAGTACTTC. Its protein is CASSRTARGSYEQYF.

The rearrangement links TRBV3-1 to TRBJ2-3; 10 bases fit TRBD2. The CDR3 spans 15 residues. Per the germline V gene, CDR1 is LGHDT and CDR2 is YNNKEL (reference sequence). The ends lost 0 bases at V and 8 bases at J; junction bases unmatched: 5. The CDR3 bases are TGTGCCAGCAGCCAAGAACCTAGCGGGAGAAGTACGCAGTATTTT. Translation: CASSQEPSGRSTQYF.

In its sample, this clonotype was seen many times. This rearrangement joins TRBV28 to TRBJ2-3; 8 positions match TRBD2. The CDR3 is 17 residues long. In germline, CDR1 is MDHEN, CDR2 SYDVKM. The V gene end was trimmed by 5 bases and the J gene end by 2 bases; junction bases not matched to a gene: 12. DNA for the CDR3: TGTGCCAGCAGTCCCCGGGAGGGACTAGGGACCACAGATACGCAGTATTTT. Its translation is CASSPREGLGTTDTQYF.

This chain joins TRBV30 and TRBJ1-2; D is uncertain. V gave up 1 base and J gave up 4 bases, with 16 bases separating them. The CDR3 is made up of 15 amino acids. CDR1 is GTSNPN and CDR2 is SVGIG in the germline V gene (reference sequence). CDR3 sequence (DNA): TGTGCCTGGAGTGGGTTGCGAAATGGAACCTATGGCTACACCTTC. This translates into CAWSGLRNGTYGYTF. Looking up the rest from reference TRBV30 and TRBJ1-2 gives the full variable domain: SQTIHQWPATLVQPVGSPLSLECTVEGTSNPNLYWYRQAAGRGLQLLFYSVGIGQISSEVPQNLSASRPQDRQFILSSKKLLLSDSGFYLCAWSGLRNGTYGYTFGSGTRLTVV.

The chain has TRBV7-9 and TRBJ2-2, with D possibly matching TRBD2 (6 bases). This CDR3 region has 17 residues. Deletions cut 4 bases from V and 5 bases from J, with 20 bases between. Germline assignment: CDR1 SEHNR and CDR2 FQNEAQ (reference sequence). The CDR3 nucleotides read TGTGCCAGCAGCTCACTCCCCGGGGCGGGAAGGACCGGGGAGCTGTTTTTT. Translating it yields CASSSLPGAGRTGELFF.

This clonotype has ten or more counts. The DNA of the CDR3 is TGTGCCAGCAGTGTCGAGACAGGTGGGGATACGCAGTATTTT. Protein product: CASSVETGGDTQYF. J is TRBJ2-3 and V is TRBV6-1, with D perhaps matching TRBD1 (6 bases). This CDR3 is built from 14 residues. The V end lost 4 bases, the J end lost 6 bases, and 14 bases lay between the germline ends. Germline lookup yields CDR1 MNHNS and CDR2 SASEGT.

There are many counts of this clonotype. The chain carries TRBV6-1 and TRBJ2-3; D is undetermined. CDR3 length: 15 residues. Deletions cut 2 bases from V and 0 bases from J, with 9 bases between. CDR1 and CDR2 from the germline V gene are MNHNS and SASEGT. The CDR3 DNA reads as TGTGCCAGCAGTGAACAGTCCTCTAGCACAGATACGCAGTATTTT. Translation: CASSEQSSSTDTQYF.

The sample holds many counts of this clonotype. The chain joins TRBV27 to TRBJ1-6, with a possible D match to TRBD1 (6 bases). The CDR3 consists of 15 residues. CDR1 and CDR2 from the germline V gene are MNHEY and SMNVEV (reference sequence). V was trimmed by 2 bases and J by 2 bases, leaving 7 bases between them. CDR3 protein: CASSLQGPYNSPLHF. CDR3 coding DNA: TGTGCCAGCAGTTTACAGGGGCCCTATAATTCACCCCTCCACTTT.

This clonotype was found many times. This rearrangement joins TRBV11-3 to TRBJ2-3; 7 bases agree with TRBD2. The CDR3 runs to 15 residues. Germline values: CDR1 SGHNT, CDR2 YENEEA. J gave up 0 bases and V 3 bases, and 3 bases lay outside the gene matches. CDR3 protein: CASSLLAASTDTQYF. In DNA form, the CDR3 reads TGTGCCAGCAGCTTGCTAGCGGCTAGCACAGATACGCAGTATTTT.

This clonotype was seen repeatedly, ten times or more. The chain couples TRBV28 to TRBJ2-5, with TRBD1 matching over 8 bases. V was clipped by 6 bases and J by 5 bases; unmatched bases: 11. CDR1 MDHEN and CDR2 SYDVKM come from the germline V gene. The CDR3 loop spans 15 amino acids. The CDR3 bases are TGTGCCAGCAGCTCCGGACAGGGCATTGTGGAGACCCAGTACTTC. Protein: CASSSGQGIVETQYF.

The chain carries TRBV20-1 and TRBJ2-7, with TRBD2 matching 11 bases. V was clipped by 1 base and J by 2 bases; unmatched bases: 7. The CDR3 contains 16 residues. Germline V CDR1 and CDR2: DFQATT, SNEGSKA (reference sequence). The CDR3 nucleotides read TGCAGTGCTAGAGTCCTCCTAGCGGGAGGCACCTACGAGCAGTACTTC. Protein sequence: CSARVLLAGGTYEQYF.